This T cell receptor (beta chain) is from a study of blood T cell repertoires in COVID-19. Study background: Samples came from the United States, Italy and Spain, spanning acute and convalescent COVID-19.

The CDR3 covers 15 residues. With 4 bases clipped from V and 1 base from J, the junction kept 5 bases outside the gene matches. Germline CDR1 and CDR2: KGHDR and SFDVKD. Clones were sequenced by immunoSEQ multiplex PCR, and TCRdb holds only the in-frame ones, with some missing. The sample has roughly 250,000 clones; around four fifths are singletons. The clonotype was recovered from a woman aged 70-85 years with acute or convalescent COVID-19. Sequenced sample: peripheral blood. The V gene is TRBV24-1, the J gene TRBJ1-2; the match to TRBD1 covers 7 bases. CDR3 region: CATSDSGTVNYGYTF. DNA of the CDR3: TGTGCCACCAGTGACTCCGGGACAGTTAACTATGGCTACACCTTC.